The 11 T cell receptor beta chains below come from one sample, sequenced in a study of blood T cells in healthy people across ages. Using a J-beta primer mix together with a sample-barcoded 5' primer, a second PCR was run for about 6 to 11 cycles. TCRdb re-derived calls from the 5' RACE reads in MiXCR, one entry per CDR3 protein. The repertoire holds 500,000 to 600,000 distinct CDR3 sequences, with 27% as singletons. Sequencing was performed on blood. Receptor source: a woman in her sixties or seventies in good health.

The gene calls are TRBV5-1 and TRBJ2-4; D ambiguous. CDR3 length equals 16 residues. The V and J ends lost 4 bases and 0 bases respectively, with 14 bases between them. Germline CDR1 is SGHRS and CDR2 is YFSETQ. This chain's CDR3 is CASSHYSSLAKNIQYF. DNA of the CDR3: TGCGCCAGCAGCCATTACAGTTCCTTAGCCAAAAACATTCAGTACTTC.

The V and J genes are TRBV11-1 and TRBJ2-5; 7 bases are shared with TRBD1. The CDR3 is made up of 16 amino acids. CDR1 and CDR2 (germline): SGHAT, FQDESV (reference sequence). J gave up 4 bases and V 6 bases, and 14 bases lay outside the gene matches. The CDR3 is CASSFGRDSQGETQYF. The CDR3 DNA reads TGTGCCAGCAGTTTCGGCCGGGACAGCCAAGGAGAGACCCAGTACTTC.

The V gene is TRBV5-1, the J gene TRBJ2-7; weak D call: TRBD2 (6 bases). With 3 bases removed from V and 7 bases from J, the gap between germline ends came to 17 bases. The V gene's germline CDR1 is SGHRS and CDR2 YFSETQ. CDR3 size: 14 residues. The CDR3 bases are TGCGCCAGCAGCTCGAACCCGACTAGGGGTGAGCAGTACTTC. Translation gives CASSSNPTRGEQYF.

V usage is TRBV12-3 or TRBV12-4 and J usage is TRBJ1-5, with D possibly matching TRBD1 (6 bases). This CDR3 is built from 14 residues. V was shortened by 5 bases and J by 5 bases, with 13 bases between the two germline ends. This CDR3 is CASSDRSDYQPQHF. The CDR3 bases are TGTGCCAGCAGTGACAGGTCCGACTATCAGCCCCAGCATTTT.

This clonotype has more than one count but fewer than ten. A read error may account for a junction end that differs from germline. The chain is built from TRBV7-2 and TRBJ2-7, with 13 bases identical to TRBD2. Germline V CDR1 and CDR2: SGHTA, FQGNSA. The CDR3 loop spans 16 amino acids. The CDR3 spells CGSSPGLAGVSYEQYF. CDR3 sequence (DNA): TGTGGCAGCAGCCCTGGACTAGCGGGGGTCTCCTACGAGCAGTACTTC.

This clonotype was counted at least ten times. The chain recombines TRBV6-5 with TRBJ2-1; TRBD2 matches at 10 bases. CDR1 and CDR2 from the germline V gene are MNHEY and SVGAGI. The CDR3 contains 18 residues. J lost 2 bases, V lost 2 bases, and 9 bases had no gene match. CDR3 sequence: CASSYTYPLAGTYNEQFF. The CDR3 nucleotides are TGTGCCAGCAGTTACACTTACCCACTAGCGGGGACCTACAATGAGCAGTTCTTC.

This clonotype appeared a few times. J is TRBJ2-2 and V is TRBV27; TRBD1 matches 11 bases. Germline V gene data show CDR1 as MNHEY and CDR2 as SMNVEV (reference sequence). V was clipped by 7 bases and J by 2 bases; unmatched bases: 9. The CDR3 has 17 residues. The chain's CDR3 is CASNRRTGGSNTGELFF. CDR3 coding DNA: TGTGCCAGCAACCGACGGACAGGGGGCTCCAACACCGGGGAGCTGTTTTTT.

V is TRBV27 and J is TRBJ2-5; the D is unclear. CDR1 and CDR2 (germline): MNHEY, SMNVEV (reference sequence). The ends were cut back, 2 bases at V and 4 bases at J, with 8 bases in the middle. The CDR3 spans 13 residues. As DNA, the CDR3 is TGTGCCAGCAGTTTACCAGGAAGAGAGACCCAGTACTTC. This sequence encodes CASSLPGRETQYF.

This clonotype has only a few counts. An end of the junction differs from the germline gene, which may be a read error. J is TRBJ1-1 and V is TRBV5-1, with D maybe TRBD1 (5 bases). CDR1 and CDR2 from the germline V gene are SGHRS and YFSETQ. The CDR3 totals 14 residues. Here the CDR3 DNA reads TGTGCCAGCAGCCTAGACGGGGGTGGCACTGAAGCTTTCTTT. It yields the protein CASSLDGGGTEAFF. Looking up the rest from reference TRBV5-1 and TRBJ1-1 gives the full variable domain: KAGVTQTPRYLIKTRGQQVTLSCSPISGHRSVSWYQQTPGQGLQFLFEYFSETQRNKGNFPGRFSGRQFSNSRSEMNVSTLELGDSALYLCASSLDGGGTEAFFGQGTRLTVV.

This clonotype was found a few times. V and J are TRBV6-6 and TRBJ1-6; D unclear. This CDR3 has 15 amino acids. In germline, CDR1 is MNHNY, CDR2 SVGAGI (reference sequence). The V end lost 5 bases, the J end lost 2 bases, and 10 bases lay between the germline ends. CDR3 protein: CASSETGTYNSPLHF. CDR3 in DNA: TGTGCCAGCAGTGAGACTGGGACCTATAATTCACCCCTCCACTTT.

The rearrangement links TRBV12-5 to TRBJ2-1; 9 positions match TRBD2. The CDR3 is made up of 15 amino acids. V lost 2 bases, J lost 6 bases, and 5 bases stayed unmatched. Per the germline V gene, CDR1 is LGHNT and CDR2 is FRNRAP. CDR3 nucleotide sequence: TGTGCTAGTGGTTTGTCGGGTAGCGGGGGCAATGAGCAGTTCTTC. The encoded protein is CASGLSGSGGNEQFF.